This T cell receptor beta chain was recovered during a study of CD8+CD57+ T cells in acquired aplastic anemia. Background on the study: Sorted CD4+ and CD8+ cells yielded about 2.9 ug of DNA on average.

Using genomic DNA as the template, TCR beta VDJ and CDR3 profiling was carried out. TCRdb re-analysed the reads in MiXCR, keeping a single row per CDR3 protein. The table has more than 45,000 distinct CDR3 sequences, roughly three fifths seen once; the top ten hold 15% to 20%. Study observations and caveats: Researchers reported that CD8+ Simpson's diversity was not significantly different in patients versus controls.

Previously, flow cytometry had revealed CD8+CD57+ cell expansion in the patients chosen for sequencing. The cohort consisted entirely of patients having severe acquired aplastic anemia. Germline loops: CDR1 SNHLY, CDR2 FYNNEI. The CDR3 loop spans 15 amino acids. Trimming removed 6 bases from V and 0 bases from J; junction bases left unmatched: 4. Note on this clonotype: Its antigen is not identified.

The TCR sequence derives from a human donor with aplastic anemia. Sequenced sample: sorted CD4+, CD8+, or CD8+CD57+ T cells (not recorded which) from PBMCs. The chain combines TRBV2 with TRBJ1-1; 10 positions agree with TRBD1. The CDR3 coding sequence is TGTGCCAGCAGGGACAGGGGGTGGCTGAACACTGAAGCTTTCTTT. Its protein product is CASRDRGWLNTEAFF.